This T cell receptor (beta chain) was sequenced during a study of blood T cell repertoires in COVID-19. Study background: Sites across the United States, Italy and Spain contributed samples from acute and convalescent COVID-19. The cDNA or gDNA used as material had been derived from T cells, B-cell-depleted T cells, or PBMCs.

Original handling: Amplification with reference gene primers provided the estimates of nucleated cell counts. Profiled with immunoSEQ multiplex PCR; TCRdb holds only in-frame clones, not every one. D and trimming were read from the DNA, whereas the V and J calls and clone size are those reported in that table. This repertoire shows 250,000 to 300,000 clones, about 86% found once; its top ten account for about 2.9%. The CDR3 has 14 residues. CDR1 and CDR2 from the germline V gene are LNHDA and SQIVND (reference sequence). With 8 bases clipped from V and 10 bases from J, the junction kept 6 bases outside the gene matches.

The sequenced sample consisted of peripheral blood. The source is an older woman with active or convalescent COVID-19. The chain employs TRBV19 and TRBJ1-6; TRBD1 matches at 12 bases. CDR3 in DNA: TGTGCCAGTGATCGGGGACAGGGGGCATCACCCCTCCACTTT. Its protein is CASDRGQGASPLHF.